One and the same sample provided the 18 T cell receptor beta chains below, sequenced in a study of regulatory T cells in long-lasting Graves disease. Noted time point: persistent/refractory GD, antithyroid drugs over 5 years with positive TRAb. Preparation of the TCR library used RNA extracted from PBMCs. The TCR beta library used iRepertoire HTBI primers with Arm-PCR amplification of CDR3. TCRdb reprocessed the multiplex PCR reads via MiXCR and lists one record per CDR3 protein. The profile shows some 340,000 distinct CDR3 sequences, more than 20% of them singletons. The sequenced sample was peripheral blood mononuclear cells (PBMCs), obtained when the disease was refractory, from a patient treated with antithyroid drugs. The receptors come from a woman between 35 and 50 years old with Graves disease.

At least ten counts were recorded for this clonotype. The chain joins TRBV7-9 to TRBJ2-5; TRBD1 agrees at 11 bases. The germline V gene encodes CDR1 SEHNR and CDR2 FQNEAQ (reference sequence). The CDR3 length is 13 residues. The V and J ends lost 3 bases and 9 bases, in that order; junction bases with no gene match: 3. The CDR3 nucleotides read TGTGCCAGCAGCTTCACGGGACAGGGGGCCCAGTACTTC. Amino acid sequence: CASSFTGQGAQYF.

This clonotype was seen a handful of times. The rearrangement links TRBV7-9 to TRBJ1-1; a weak D match, TRBD1 (5 bases). The ends were cut back, 0 bases at V and 4 bases at J, with 9 bases in the middle. Per the germline V gene, CDR1 is SEHNR and CDR2 is FQNEAQ (reference sequence). CDR3 length: 14 amino acids. CDR3: CASSLAQGVTEAFF. The CDR3 DNA reads as TGTGCCAGCAGCTTAGCTCAAGGGGTCACTGAAGCTTTCTTT.

A note on this clonotype: A much more abundant neighbour one base away suggests this may be a read error. The J gene is TRBJ2-2, the V gene TRBV2; 11 bases align to TRBD2. This CDR3 spans 15 amino acids. The V segment lost 7 bases and the J segment 8 bases; nucleotides outside the gene matches: 9. CDR1 and CDR2 from the germline V gene are SNHLY and FYNNEI. The chain's CDR3 is CASTASGRFGGELFF. The CDR3, as DNA: TGTGCCAGCACTGCTAGCGGGAGGTTCGGGGGGGAGCTGTTTTTT.

This clonotype was seen many times. This chain uses TRBV6-2 or TRBV6-3 with TRBJ2-6; D is possibly TRBD1 (5 bases). This CDR3 spans 17 amino acids. Trimming shortened V by 4 bases and J by 0 bases, and 13 bases separated the two germline ends. Germline lookup yields CDR1 MNHEY and CDR2 SVGEGT. As DNA, the CDR3 is TGTGCCAGCAGTTCTGACAGAGCTGGCTCTGGGGCCAACGTCCTGACTTTC. It encodes CASSSDRAGSGANVLTF.

This clonotype was detected a few times. In nucleotides, the CDR3 is TGTGCCAGCAGTTTAACGGGATACTCTGGAAACACCATATATTTT. This gives the protein CASSLTGYSGNTIYF. This chain uses TRBV12-3 or TRBV12-4 with TRBJ1-3, with D uncertain. The CDR3 has 15 residues. The germline V and J ends were trimmed by 2 bases and 0 bases, with 8 bases remaining between them.

This clonotype was seen many times. The rearrangement joins TRBV7-9 to TRBJ2-2, with 7 bases that match TRBD1. The CDR3 totals 15 residues. V lost 6 bases, J lost 6 bases, and 10 bases stayed unmatched. CDR1 is SEHNR and CDR2 is FQNEAQ in the germline V gene (reference sequence). The CDR3 sequence: CASRRRQGLPGELFF. The CDR3 DNA reads TGTGCCAGCAGGAGACGACAGGGTCTCCCCGGGGAGCTGTTTTTT.

This clonotype came up a few times. Written as DNA, the CDR3 is TGCAGTGCTAGAATAGCGGAAAGCTCCTACAATGAGCAGTTCTTC. Protein product: CSARIAESSYNEQFF. This chain uses TRBV20-1 with TRBJ2-1, with D maybe TRBD2 (6 bases). From germline, CDR1 is DFQATT and CDR2 SNEGSKA (reference sequence). The CDR3 loop spans 15 amino acids. Between the trimmed V and J ends, which lost 2 bases and 0 bases, there was a span of 11 bases.

Only a few counts were recorded for this clonotype. The rearrangement joins TRBV15 to TRBJ1-4; D gene ambiguous. This CDR3 has 14 amino acids. Germline-derived CDR1 and CDR2 are LNHNV and YYDKDF (reference sequence). Trimming shortened V by 1 base and J by 4 bases, and 7 bases separated the two germline ends. The CDR3 reads CATSRVEFNEKLFF. CDR3 DNA: TGTGCCACCAGCAGAGTGGAGTTTAATGAAAAACTGTTTTTT.

The genes are TRBV7-9 and TRBJ2-2, with a weak D call TRBD1 (6 bases). CDR1 is SEHNR, CDR2 FQNEAQ, per germline (reference sequence). The CDR3 extends over 16 amino acids. V was shortened by 0 bases and J by 3 bases, with 11 bases between the two germline ends. CDR3 DNA: TGTGCCAGCAGCTTAGCGCTGGGGGCGTACACCGGGGAGCTGTTTTTT. It translates to CASSLALGAYTGELFF.

This clonotype came up a few times. V gene TRBV30 combines with J gene TRBJ1-2; maybe TRBD1 (6 bases). Germline CDR1 is GTSNPN and CDR2 is SVGIG (reference sequence). The CDR3 has 14 amino acids. Trimming took 5 bases from V and 4 from J, leaving 17 bases between them. This CDR3 is CAWGMGGARYGYTF. The CDR3, as DNA: TGTGCCTGGGGGATGGGGGGCGCCCGCTATGGCTACACCTTC.

The V gene is TRBV27, the J gene TRBJ2-5, with 9 bases identical to TRBD2. The J segment lost 4 bases and the V segment lost 1 base, leaving 13 bases of the junction unmatched. This CDR3 contains 18 residues. CDR1 is MNHEY and CDR2 is SMNVEV in the germline V gene (reference sequence). This CDR3 is CASSLWGVAGGQGETQYF. The CDR3 nucleotides read TGTGCCAGCAGTTTATGGGGCGTGGCGGGAGGGCAGGGAGAGACCCAGTACTTC.

This clonotype was seen at least ten times. The chain recombines TRBV11-1 with TRBJ2-5; D remains unclear. Germline CDR1 and CDR2: SGHAT and FQDESV (reference sequence). This CDR3 comprises 13 residues. Trimming cost V 5 bases and J 1 base, with 8 bases left between them. CDR3 coding DNA: TGTGCCAGCAGCCCAGGCATCCAAGAGACCCAGTACTTC. This encodes CASSPGIQETQYF.

The chain couples TRBV18 to TRBJ2-5; no definite D call. V lost 2 bases and J lost 2, with 6 bases in between. Germline lookup yields CDR1 KGHSH and CDR2 LQKENI. This CDR3 contains 13 residues. CDR3 residues: CASSPGAQETQYF. In nucleotides, the CDR3 is TGTGCCAGCTCACCAGGAGCACAAGAGACCCAGTACTTC. Complete variable domain (other parts from reference TRBV18 and TRBJ2-5): NAGVMQNPRHLVRRRGQEARLRCSPMKGHSHVYWYRQLPEEGLKFMVYLQKENIIDESGMPKERFSAEFPKEGPSILRIQQVVRGDSAAYFCASSPGAQETQYFGPGTRLLVL.

This clonotype was counted at least ten times. The rearrangement links TRBV28 to TRBJ1-5, with no clear D. CDR3 length: 18 residues. CDR1 is MDHEN and CDR2 is SYDVKM in the germline V gene. V gave up 3 bases and J gave up 0 bases, with 18 bases separating them. The CDR3: CASSFTSGRVYSNQPQHF. Here the CDR3 DNA reads TGTGCCAGCAGTTTCACATCTGGACGGGTTTATAGCAATCAGCCCCAGCATTTT. Filled out from reference TRBV28 and TRBJ1-5, the complete variable domain reads DVKVTQSSRYLVKRTGEKVFLECVQDMDHENMFWYRQDPGLGLRLIYFSYDVKMKEKGDIPEGYSVSREKKERFSLILESASTNQTSMYLCASSFTSGRVYSNQPQHFGDGTRLSIL.

CDR3: CASSAALAGGPREQYF. CDR3 nucleotides: TGCGCCAGCAGTGCGGCTCTAGCGGGAGGGCCGCGTGAGCAGTACTTC. The chain joins TRBV10-2 to TRBJ2-5; 12 positions match TRBD2. This CDR3 has 16 amino acids. Germline V gene data show CDR1 as WSHSY and CDR2 as SAAADI. V dropped 4 bases and J dropped 11; count of bases not matched to a gene: 14.

The table lists this clonotype with many counts. The chain combines TRBV29-1 with TRBJ2-7; no clear D. CDR1 is SQVTM and CDR2 is ANQGSEA in the germline V gene. V was shortened by 4 bases and J by 2 bases, with 9 bases between the two germline ends. The length of the CDR3 is 12 residues. The CDR3 DNA sequence: TGCAGCGTTGTCCCGGGCCCCTACGAGCAGTACTTC. It codes for CSVVPGPYEQYF.

This clonotype was counted many times. The chain joins TRBV2 to TRBJ2-3; TRBD2 agrees at 8 bases. There are 12 residues in the CDR3. After removal of 6 bases from V and 10 bases from J, the junction contained 6 bases not matched to a gene. Germline assignment: CDR1 SNHLY and CDR2 FYNNEI. The CDR3 DNA reads as TGTGCCAGCAGGTCGACTAGCGTGGCGCAGTATTTT. Amino acids: CASRSTSVAQYF.

This clonotype was found many times. The V call is TRBV28, the J call TRBJ1-1; no reliable D call. The CDR3 extends over 13 amino acids. The V end lost 5 bases, the J end lost 5 bases, and 12 bases lay between the germline ends. Germline lookup yields CDR1 MDHEN and CDR2 SYDVKM. The CDR3 reads CASSPTYFTEAFF. The CDR3 nucleotides read TGTGCCAGCAGTCCAACGTATTTTACTGAAGCTTTCTTT.